The clone carrying this T cell receptor (beta chain) has more than one count but fewer than ten. Its antigen is unknown. This entry is derived from a study of T cells in Graves' hyperthyroidism and ophthalmopathy. Across the whole study: The authors collected peripheral blood at initial diagnosis, before any treatment.

The study, taken as a whole, reports: Researchers report that a 13 V-J model separated ophthalmopathy from stable hyperthyroidism.

The CDR3 is made up of 14 amino acids. Germline assignment: CDR1 SNHLY and CDR2 FYNNEI. Trimming stripped 6 bases from V and 4 bases from J, with 16 bases between. Amplification targeted TCR beta CDR3 regions from RNA transcripts. Primed by the HTBI set, a first-round RT-PCR was run on the TCR CDR3. TCRdb reprocessed the multiplex PCR reads with MiXCR, giving one entry per CDR3 protein. Of nearly 750,000 distinct CDR3 sequences listed, 30% to 40% are singletons. Hyperthyroidism, newly diagnosed and lasting under 2 months, affected patients aged 18 to 65. The sequenced material came from blood. This chain joins TRBV2 and TRBJ2-7, with D maybe TRBD2 (6 bases). The receptor was isolated from a woman in her thirties or forties with Graves' hyperthyroidism. This chain's CDR3 is CASRFHGSTYEQYF. The CDR3 DNA follows: TGTGCCAGCAGATTTCACGGGAGTACGTACGAGCAGTACTTC.